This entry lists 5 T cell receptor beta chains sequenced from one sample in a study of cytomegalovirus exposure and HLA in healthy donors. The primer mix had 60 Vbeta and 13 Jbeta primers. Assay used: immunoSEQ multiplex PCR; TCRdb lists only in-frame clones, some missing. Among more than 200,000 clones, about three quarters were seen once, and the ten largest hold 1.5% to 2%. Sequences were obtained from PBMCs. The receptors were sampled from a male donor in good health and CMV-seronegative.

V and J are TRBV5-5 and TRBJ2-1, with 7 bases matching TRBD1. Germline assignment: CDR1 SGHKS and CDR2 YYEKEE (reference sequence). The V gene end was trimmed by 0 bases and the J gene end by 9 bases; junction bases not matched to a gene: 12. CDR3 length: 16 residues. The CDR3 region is CASSLVQGNYPGEQFF. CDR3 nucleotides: TGTGCCAGCAGCTTGGTACAGGGGAATTATCCAGGTGAGCAGTTCTTC.

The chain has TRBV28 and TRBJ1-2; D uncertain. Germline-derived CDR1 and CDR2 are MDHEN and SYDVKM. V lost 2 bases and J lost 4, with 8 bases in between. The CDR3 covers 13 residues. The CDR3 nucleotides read TGTGCCAGCAGTTTAGAGGGTCCCTATGGCTACACCTTC. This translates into CASSLEGPYGYTF.

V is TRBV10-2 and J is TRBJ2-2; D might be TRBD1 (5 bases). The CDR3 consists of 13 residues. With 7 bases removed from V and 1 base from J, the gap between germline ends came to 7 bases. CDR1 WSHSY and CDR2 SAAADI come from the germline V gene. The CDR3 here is CASTDRNTGELFF. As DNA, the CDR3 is TGCGCCAGCACAGACAGGAACACCGGGGAGCTGTTTTTT.

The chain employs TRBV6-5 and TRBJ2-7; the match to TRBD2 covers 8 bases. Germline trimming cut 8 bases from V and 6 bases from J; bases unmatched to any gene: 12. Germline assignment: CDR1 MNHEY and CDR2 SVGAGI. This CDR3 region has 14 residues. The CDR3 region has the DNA TGTGCCAGCCGAACGGGGACCGGGGGGGGCGAGCAGTACTTC. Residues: CASRTGTGGGEQYF.

CDR3 region: CASLDRGRSADTQYF. The CDR3 nucleotides read TGTGCCAGTCTAGACAGGGGGCGTAGCGCAGATACGCAGTATTTT. V and J are TRBV19 and TRBJ2-3; 10 positions match TRBD1. The CDR3 sequence is 15 residues long. Germline trimming cut 8 bases from V and 4 bases from J; bases unmatched to any gene: 9. The V gene's germline CDR1 is LNHDA and CDR2 SQIVND (reference sequence).